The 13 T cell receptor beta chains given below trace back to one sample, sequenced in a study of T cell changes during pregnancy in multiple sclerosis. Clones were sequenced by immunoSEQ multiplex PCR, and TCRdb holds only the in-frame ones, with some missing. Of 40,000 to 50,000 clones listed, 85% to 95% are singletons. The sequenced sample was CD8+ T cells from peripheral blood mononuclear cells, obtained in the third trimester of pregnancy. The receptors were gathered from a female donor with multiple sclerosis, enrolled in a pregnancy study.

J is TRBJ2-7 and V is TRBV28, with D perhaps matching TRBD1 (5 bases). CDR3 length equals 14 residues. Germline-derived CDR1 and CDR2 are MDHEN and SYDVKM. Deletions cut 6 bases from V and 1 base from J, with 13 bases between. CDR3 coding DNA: TGTGCCAGCAGATACAGGTTTGGGTCCTACGAGCAGTACTTC. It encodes CASRYRFGSYEQYF.

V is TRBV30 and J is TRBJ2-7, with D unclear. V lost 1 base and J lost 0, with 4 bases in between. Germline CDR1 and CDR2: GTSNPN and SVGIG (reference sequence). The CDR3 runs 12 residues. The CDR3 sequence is CAWSAGSYEQYF. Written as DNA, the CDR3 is TGTGCCTGGAGTGCCGGCTCCTACGAGCAGTACTTC.

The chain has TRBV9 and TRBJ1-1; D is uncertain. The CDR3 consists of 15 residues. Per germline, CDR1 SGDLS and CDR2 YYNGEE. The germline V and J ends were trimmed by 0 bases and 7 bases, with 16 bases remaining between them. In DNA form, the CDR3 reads TGTGCCAGCAGCGTAGGGTCGATCGGGGAAGGTGAAGCTTTCTTT. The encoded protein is CASSVGSIGEGEAFF.

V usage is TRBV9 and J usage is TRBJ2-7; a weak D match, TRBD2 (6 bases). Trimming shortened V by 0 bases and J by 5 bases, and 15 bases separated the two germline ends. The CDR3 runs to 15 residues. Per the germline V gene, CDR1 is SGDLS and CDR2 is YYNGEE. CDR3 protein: CASSVGGGPGDEQYF. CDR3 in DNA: TGTGCCAGCAGCGTAGGGGGCGGGCCGGGGGACGAGCAGTACTTC.

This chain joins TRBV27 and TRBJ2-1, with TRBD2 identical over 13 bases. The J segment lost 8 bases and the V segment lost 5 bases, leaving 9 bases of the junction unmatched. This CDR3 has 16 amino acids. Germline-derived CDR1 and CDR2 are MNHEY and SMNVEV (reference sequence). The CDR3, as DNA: TGTGCCAGCAGTCCAAGGACTAGCGGGAGTTTTGATGAGCAGTTCTTC. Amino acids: CASSPRTSGSFDEQFF.

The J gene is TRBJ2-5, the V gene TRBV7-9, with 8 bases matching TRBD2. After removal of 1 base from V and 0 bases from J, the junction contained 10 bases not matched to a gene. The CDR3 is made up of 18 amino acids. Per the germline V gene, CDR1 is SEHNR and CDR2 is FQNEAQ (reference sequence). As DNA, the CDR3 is TGTGCCAGCAGCTTAGTGTCGGTACTAGCGGCGTACCAAGAGACCCAGTACTTC. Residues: CASSLVSVLAAYQETQYF.

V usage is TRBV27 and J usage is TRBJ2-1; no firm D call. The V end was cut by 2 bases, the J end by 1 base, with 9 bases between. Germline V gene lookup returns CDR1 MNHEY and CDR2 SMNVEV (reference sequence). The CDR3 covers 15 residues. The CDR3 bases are TGTGCCAGCAGTTTACCCCACCTATCCTACAATGAGCAGTTCTTC. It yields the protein CASSLPHLSYNEQFF.

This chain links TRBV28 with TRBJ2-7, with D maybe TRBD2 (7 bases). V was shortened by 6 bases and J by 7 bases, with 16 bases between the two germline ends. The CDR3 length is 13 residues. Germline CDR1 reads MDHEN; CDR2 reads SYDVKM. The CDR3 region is CASSPGGPGEQYF. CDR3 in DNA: TGTGCCAGCAGCCCCGGGGGGCCAGGGGAGCAGTACTTC.

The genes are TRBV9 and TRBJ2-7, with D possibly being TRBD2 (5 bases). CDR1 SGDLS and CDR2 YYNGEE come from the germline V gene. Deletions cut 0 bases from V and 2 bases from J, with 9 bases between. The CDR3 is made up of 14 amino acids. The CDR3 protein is CASSVDPGTYEQYF. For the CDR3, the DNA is TGTGCCAGCAGCGTAGACCCGGGAACCTACGAGCAGTACTTC.

The CDR3, as DNA: TGCGCCAGCAGCCAAGATTGGCAGTCATACAATGAGCAGTTCTTC. Protein sequence: CASSQDWQSYNEQFF. The chain joins TRBV4-3 to TRBJ2-1; D is unresolved. The CDR3 is 15 residues long. Trimming removed 0 bases at V and 4 bases at J, with 10 bases between. The germline gives CDR1 LGHNA, CDR2 YSLEER.

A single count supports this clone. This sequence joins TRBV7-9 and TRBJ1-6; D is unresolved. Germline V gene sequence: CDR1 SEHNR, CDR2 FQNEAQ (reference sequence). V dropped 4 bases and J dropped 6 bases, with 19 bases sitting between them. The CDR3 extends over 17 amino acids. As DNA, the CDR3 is TGTGCCAGCAGCTCCTCGCGTGGAGAATGGTCTAATTCACCCCTCCACTTT. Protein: CASSSSRGEWSNSPLHF.

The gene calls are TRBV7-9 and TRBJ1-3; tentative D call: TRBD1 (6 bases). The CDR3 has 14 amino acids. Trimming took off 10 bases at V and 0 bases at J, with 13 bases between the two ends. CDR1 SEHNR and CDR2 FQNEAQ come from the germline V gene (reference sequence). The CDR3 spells CATKTGDSGNTIYF. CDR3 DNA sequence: TGTGCCACCAAGACAGGAGACTCTGGAAACACCATATATTTT. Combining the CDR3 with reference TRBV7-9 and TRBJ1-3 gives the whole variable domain DTGVSQNPRHKITKRGQNVTFRCDPISEHNRLYWYRQTLGQGPEFLTYFQNEAQLEKSRLLSDRFSAERPKGSFSTLEIQRTEQGDSAMYLCATKTGDSGNTIYFGEGSWLTVV.

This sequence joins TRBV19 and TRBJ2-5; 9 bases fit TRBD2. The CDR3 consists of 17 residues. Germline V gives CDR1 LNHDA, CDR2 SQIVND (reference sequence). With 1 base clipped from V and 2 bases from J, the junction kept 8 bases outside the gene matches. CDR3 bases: TGTGCCAGTAGTATAGTGCTGGCTAGCGGGGATCAAGAGACCCAGTACTTC. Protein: CASSIVLASGDQETQYF. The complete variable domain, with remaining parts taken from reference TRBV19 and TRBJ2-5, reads DGGITQSPKYLFRKEGQNVTLSCEQNLNHDAMYWYRQDPGQGLRLIYYSQIVNDFQKGDIAEGYSVSREKKESFPLTVTSAQKNPTAFYLCASSIVLASGDQETQYFGPGTRLLVL.